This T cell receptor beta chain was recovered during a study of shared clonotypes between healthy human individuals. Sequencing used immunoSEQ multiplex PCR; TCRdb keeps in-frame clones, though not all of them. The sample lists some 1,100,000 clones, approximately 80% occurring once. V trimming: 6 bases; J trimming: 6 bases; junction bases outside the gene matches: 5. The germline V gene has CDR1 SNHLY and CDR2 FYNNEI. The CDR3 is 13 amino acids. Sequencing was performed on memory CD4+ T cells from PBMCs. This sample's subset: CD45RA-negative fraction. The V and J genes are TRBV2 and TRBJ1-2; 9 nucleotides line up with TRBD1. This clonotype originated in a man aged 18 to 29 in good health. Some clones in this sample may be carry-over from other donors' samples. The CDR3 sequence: CASRQGATDGYTF. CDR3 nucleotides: TGTGCCAGCAGACAGGGGGCAACGGATGGCTACACCTTC.